Described below is a single T cell receptor (beta chain) sequence and its context. There are many counts of this clonotype. Its antigen is still unknown. No base-level quality is on record; no much larger clone is a single base apart. Per the germline V gene, SNHLY is the CDR1 and FYNNEI is the CDR2. The junction carries 19 bases between V and J, which are trimmed by 6 bases and 3 bases respectively. The CDR3 holds 16 amino acids from the cysteine to the phenylalanine. The DNA shown is the 48-base CDR3, in frame from base 1. Stable Graves' hyperthyroidism was defined as the absence of progression to ophthalmopathy over 18 months of follow-up. Hyperthyroidism patients were aged 18 to 65 years and newly diagnosed, with disease duration of less than 2 months. Patients with uncontrolled infections, other autoimmune diseases, pregnancy or lactation were excluded. Diagnoses were established on the basis of clinical symptoms, serum thyroxine and TRAb, thyroid ultrasound, and orbital computed tomography. Ficoll-Paque density gradient centrifugation was used to isolate PBMCs from about 9 ml of fresh peripheral blood. Trizol reagent was used to extract total RNA, and RNA quality was then checked on an Agilent 2100 Bioanalyzer.

The sample comes from a study of T cells in Graves' hyperthyroidism and ophthalmopathy (dated by TCRdb to the late 2010s). About the investigation overall: Peripheral blood was collected at initial diagnosis, before any treatment. A discovery cohort of about a hundred patients, 43 with Graves' ophthalmopathy and roughly 59 with stable Graves' hyperthyroidism, was used to find distinguishing TCR V-J signatures. An independent validation cohort of around 19 hyperthyroidism patients and over 15 patients who later progressed to ophthalmopathy tested prospective prediction of ophthalmopathy. For training and testing, the 100 or so patients in the discovery cohort were randomly divided in a 7:3 ratio. Thyroid tissue and blood T-cell repertoires from more than 5 Graves' hyperthyroidism patients were also compared in the study. After blood sampling, hyperthyroidism patients were treated with methimazole at a starting dose of 30 mg daily, and ophthalmopathy patients were treated with high-dose intravenous methylprednisolone. According to the paper, TCR Vbeta CDR3 sequencing was carried out on approximately 140 peripheral blood samples, which came from under 50 ophthalmopathy, around 74 hyperthyroidism and about 17 progressor patients.

Amplification of TCR beta CDR3 regions was carried out from RNA transcripts. The first round of RT-PCR for the TCR CDR3 was performed with the HTBI primer set and the Qiagen OneStep RT-PCR kit. Libraries were constructed in a second round of multiplex PCR, after which size selection and purification were performed. Sequencing of the libraries was done on an Illumina HiSeq2000 using paired-end 100 bp reads. As for the original processing: SOAPnuke was used to process the raw data, with reads discarded if the reads contained adapters or uncalled bases, had a mean Phred below 15, or lacked an exact constant-primer or identifier match. High-quality paired reads were merged using COPE v1.2.5, and each unique nucleotide sequence was defined as a clonotype. Clonotypes were aligned to IMGT TRBV, TRBD and TRBJ reference segments using MiTCR v1.1. The analysis was restricted to V-J combinations with a frequency above 0.0001, which together covered 99% to 99.2% of the repertoires. A TCS score was defined as the ratio of F50 (clonal expansion) to E x V (chaos), with BLOSUM62-based TCRdist applied between CDR3 peptides within each V-J. Welch's t-statistics and random forest reduced around 520 V-J features to under 15, which were used in a naive Bayes classifier (R e1071). Using fastp trimming at Q25 and MiXCR clonotype assembly, TCRdb reanalyzed the public sequencing data and kept in-frame beta chains. A single entry per CDR3 protein holds the most common genes and DNA from its merged rows. The V and J calls shown here were made by TCRdb, not taken from the authors' results. In this sample the table shows 500,000 to 600,000 distinct CDR3 sequences, about a sixth of which occur a single time. The ten largest clonotypes hold 15% to 20% of the sample.

General findings and caveats noted by the study authors: No statistical method was used to set the sample size in advance, and investigators knew the group allocation. In validation, the model predicted progression to ophthalmopathy a median of roughly 6.2 months before onset, with over 60% sensitivity and 72.22% specificity. A 13 V-J signature model separated ophthalmopathy from stable hyperthyroidism, with 87.88% sensitivity and roughly 81% specificity in cross-validation and 80%/75% in testing. Blood samples also contained most of the expanded thyroid clonotypes (frequency above 0.001), which suggests that blood repertoires may reflect thyroid immune responses.

This clonotype was obtained from a woman aged 18-29 years with Graves' hyperthyroidism. The chain uses TRBV2 and TRBJ2-3; a tentative D match to TRBD2 spans 6 bases. Sequencing was done on a sample of blood. The DNA is TGTGCCAGCAGGGGCCACGGGACTCCAGTTACAGATACGCAGTATTTT. The resulting protein is CASRGHGTPVTDTQYF.